The 26 T cell receptor beta chains below were found in one sample sequenced in a study of blood T cells in healthy people across ages. It was with a sample-barcoded 5' primer and a J-beta primer mix that a second PCR of roughly 7 to 12 cycles was run. TCRdb used MiXCR to reprocess the 5' RACE reads, holding one entry per CDR3 protein. Among about a million distinct CDR3 sequences listed, 35% to 40% were seen once. Input material: blood. These TCRs come from a man aged 18 to 29 in good health.

This clonotype was counted between two and nine times. The chain couples TRBV20-1 to TRBJ2-3, with TRBD1 identical over 7 bases. The trim removed 6 bases at V and 4 bases at J, leaving 4 bases unmatched. CDR1 is DFQATT, CDR2 SNEGSKA, per germline (reference sequence). The CDR3 contains 12 residues. In nucleotides, the CDR3 is TGCAGTGCCACGACAGGGTCAGATACGCAGTATTTT. Translating gives CSATTGSDTQYF.

J is TRBJ2-7 and V is TRBV19; 9 positions agree with TRBD2. CDR1 is LNHDA and CDR2 is SQIVND in the germline V gene (reference sequence). This CDR3 region has 13 residues. Germline trimming cut 10 bases from V and 2 bases from J; bases unmatched to any gene: 6. The CDR3 here is CATGTSLPYEQYF. CDR3 coding DNA: TGTGCCACCGGGACTAGCCTTCCCTACGAGCAGTACTTC.

This clonotype was recorded a few times. The chain is built from TRBV18 and TRBJ2-1; a weak D match, TRBD1 (5 bases). This CDR3 region has 14 residues. Germline CDR1 KGHSH, CDR2 LQKENI. Trimming stripped 2 bases from V and 2 bases from J, with 7 bases between. CDR3 protein: CASSPTRAYNEQFF. For the CDR3, the DNA is TGTGCCAGCTCACCAACCAGGGCCTACAATGAGCAGTTCTTC.

The chain combines TRBV7-9 with TRBJ1-2; D may be TRBD1 (5 bases). V dropped 5 bases and J dropped 10 bases, with 17 bases sitting between them. The CDR3 is 13 amino acids. The V gene's germline CDR1 is SEHNR and CDR2 FQNEAQ (reference sequence). In DNA form, the CDR3 reads TGTGCCAGCAGCGTAGGTGGGGCAGTTACCTACACCTTC. Amino acids: CASSVGGAVTYTF. The full variable domain, in which reference TRBV7-9 and TRBJ1-2 provide the parts outside the CDR3, is DTGVSQNPRHKITKRGQNVTFRCDPISEHNRLYWYRQTLGQGPEFLTYFQNEAQLEKSRLLSDRFSAERPKGSFSTLEIQRTEQGDSAMYLCASSVGGAVTYTFGSGTRLTVV.

As DNA, the CDR3 is TGTGCCAGCAGTCGGATACAGGGGGCTAACTATGGCTACACCTTC. Translating it yields CASSRIQGANYGYTF. The chain uses TRBV6-2 or TRBV6-3 and TRBJ1-2; 8 positions agree with TRBD1. Germline V gives CDR1 MNHEY, CDR2 SVGEGT. There are 15 residues in the CDR3. The trim removed 5 bases at V and 0 bases at J, leaving 5 bases unmatched.

The chain couples TRBV6-2 or TRBV6-3 to TRBJ2-5; 10 nucleotides agree with TRBD2. Germline V gives CDR1 MNHEY, CDR2 SVGEGT. This CDR3 is 16 amino acids long. The junction had 6 bases not matched to a gene; V was cut back by 4 bases and J by 1 base. The CDR3 here is CASSSLLAGRQETQYF. CDR3 DNA sequence: TGTGCCAGCAGTTCCTTACTAGCGGGACGCCAAGAGACCCAGTACTTC.

In DNA form, the CDR3 reads TGCGCCAGCAGCCAAGAAAACACCGAGAACACTGAAGCTTTCTTT. Translation gives CASSQENTENTEAFF. The gene calls are TRBV4-3 and TRBJ1-1; no firm D call. The germline V gene has CDR1 LGHNA and CDR2 YSLEER. The CDR3 spans 15 residues. V was cut by 0 bases and J by 1 base, with 9 bases left in between.

This clonotype came up a few times. The chain employs TRBV28 and TRBJ2-3; 9 nucleotides match TRBD1. Trimming took 8 bases from V and 6 from J; bases not matched to a gene: 9. The CDR3 has 14 amino acids. Germline V CDR1 and CDR2: MDHEN, SYDVKM. CDR3: CASLRTGAWDTQYF. CDR3 DNA: TGTGCCAGCCTTCGGACAGGGGCTTGGGATACGCAGTATTTT.

The chain recombines TRBV7-2 with TRBJ2-1; possible D gene TRBD2, 6 bases. The CDR3 contains 13 residues. Trimming took 8 bases from V and 5 from J, leaving 13 bases between them. Germline V gene data show CDR1 as SGHTA and CDR2 as FQGNSA. The CDR3 sequence: CASSGGFDNEQFF. Here the CDR3 DNA reads TGTGCCAGCTCTGGAGGGTTTGACAATGAGCAGTTCTTC.

As for this clonotype: Germline is not matched at one junction end, which may reflect a read error. The CDR3 sequence: CAGSWSTNQPQHF. CDR3 DNA: TGTGCCGGCAGTTGGAGTACCAATCAGCCCCAGCATTTT. This sequence joins TRBV12-3 or TRBV12-4 and TRBJ1-5; no reliable D call. The length of the CDR3 is 13 residues.

This clonotype was observed a handful of times. The chain has TRBV20-1 and TRBJ2-2; D is possibly TRBD2 (5 bases). Looked up from germline, CDR1 is DFQATT and CDR2 is SNEGSKA (reference sequence). The CDR3 length is 13 residues. The germline V and J ends were trimmed by 3 bases and 6 bases, with 11 bases remaining between them. For the CDR3, the DNA is TGCAGTGCTAGGGAGGTGCAGGCCGGGGAGCTGTTTTTT. Translating gives CSAREVQAGELFF.

On this clonotype: A read error may account for a junction end that differs from germline. The gene calls are TRBV10-3 and TRBJ2-5; D unclear. The CDR3 consists of 12 residues. Germline CDR1 ENHRY, CDR2 SYGVKD. DNA of the CDR3: TGTGCCACCGCCAGGAAACAAGAGATCCAGTACTTC. Translating gives CATARKQEIQYF.

This chain links TRBV3-1 with TRBJ2-3; perhaps TRBD2 as D (7 bases). The length of the CDR3 is 17 residues. V lost 4 bases and J lost 8, with 25 bases in between. CDR1 LGHDT and CDR2 YNNKEL come from the germline V gene (reference sequence). CDR3 bases: TGTGCCAGCAGCCCAGGGGCTAGCGGTCTTTCGATAGGTACGCAGTATTTT. Residues: CASSPGASGLSIGTQYF.

The rearrangement uses TRBV3-1 and TRBJ1-2; a possible D gene is TRBD1 (5 bases). The CDR3 length is 14 residues. Trimming took 4 bases from V and 7 from J, leaving 16 bases between them. The germline gives CDR1 LGHDT, CDR2 YNNKEL (reference sequence). The CDR3 bases are TGTGCCAGCAGCCCACAGGTATCTCTGTCTGGCTACACCTTC. This sequence encodes CASSPQVSLSGYTF.

A few counts support this clonotype. The chain recombines TRBV10-3 with TRBJ2-3; D gene ambiguous. The germline V gene encodes CDR1 ENHRY and CDR2 SYGVKD. The V end was cut by 0 bases, the J end by 5 bases, with 15 bases between. The CDR3 extends over 16 amino acids. CDR3 protein: CAISESVPQFGDTQYF. CDR3 DNA: TGTGCCATCAGTGAGTCGGTCCCCCAGTTTGGAGATACGCAGTATTTT.

This clonotype was seen only a few times. V usage is TRBV4-1 and J usage is TRBJ2-1; 13 bases fit TRBD2. The end of the DNA is better explained by TRBJ2-7, so the J call may be wrong. CDR3 length: 19 amino acids. Germline CDR1 MGHRA, CDR2 YSYEKL. CDR3 DNA: TGCGCCAGCAGCCGCACCGGGACTAGCGGGGTGAGCTCCTACAATGAGCAGTACTTC. Its protein is CASSRTGTSGVSSYNEQYF.

This rearrangement joins TRBV2 to TRBJ2-1; TRBD2 matches 10 bases. Germline V CDR1 and CDR2: SNHLY, FYNNEI. The CDR3 contains 16 residues. V was clipped by 5 bases and J by 1 base; unmatched bases: 5. CDR3 in amino acids: CASSTSGGASYNEQFF. The CDR3 region has the DNA TGTGCCAGCAGTACGAGCGGGGGGGCATCCTACAATGAGCAGTTCTTC.

There are a few counts of this clonotype. The CDR3 reads CSARERAGFTYEQYF. The CDR3 nucleotides read TGCAGTGCTAGAGAGCGAGCAGGGTTCACCTACGAGCAGTACTTC. The chain combines TRBV20-1 with TRBJ2-7, with D possibly TRBD1 on 5 matching bases. The V and J ends lost 0 bases and 2 bases respectively, with 14 bases between them. This CDR3 region has 15 residues. Germline-derived CDR1 and CDR2 are DFQATT and SNEGSKA (reference sequence).

The CDR3 nucleotides are TGTGCCAGCAGTTACTTCAACCTCCGAGGGGACCCTGGGGACTATGGCTACACCTTC. Protein product: CASSYFNLRGDPGDYGYTF. This chain connects TRBV6-5 to TRBJ1-2, with a weak D call TRBD1 (5 bases). With 1 base removed from V and 3 bases from J, the gap between germline ends came to 24 bases. Germline V CDR1 and CDR2: MNHEY, SVGAGI. The CDR3 has 19 amino acids.

CDR3 amino acids: CASSTYRGLNTEAFF. The CDR3 DNA reads TGTGCCAGCAGTACCTACAGGGGGTTGAACACTGAAGCTTTCTTT. The chain recombines TRBV28 with TRBJ1-1; TRBD1 matches at 8 bases. V was pared by 5 bases and J by 0 bases, with 5 bases of the junction left unmatched. Looked up from germline, CDR1 is MDHEN and CDR2 is SYDVKM. The CDR3 has 15 amino acids.

The rearrangement links TRBV29-1 to TRBJ2-7; D remains ambiguous. The V end was cut by 6 bases, the J end by 5 bases, with 14 bases between. The length of the CDR3 is 12 residues. In germline, CDR1 is SQVTM, CDR2 ANQGSEA. CDR3 sequence reads: CSVKGGLDEQYF. CDR3 nucleotides: TGCAGCGTAAAGGGTGGCTTGGACGAGCAGTACTTC.

This clonotype was picked up a small number of times. The chain couples TRBV5-5 to TRBJ1-4; D is perhaps TRBD1 (6 bases). Germline V gene data show CDR1 as SGHKS and CDR2 as YYEKEE (reference sequence). The germline V and J ends were trimmed by 2 bases and 4 bases, with 27 bases remaining between them. This CDR3 spans 20 amino acids. The DNA of the CDR3 is TGTGCCAGCAGCTTCGCACAGGGTCGGAGACAAAGTTTCGGTAATGAAAAACTGTTTTTT. Amino acids: CASSFAQGRRQSFGNEKLFF.

This clonotype was detected only once. A much larger clone lies one base from this, so it may be a read error. The chain couples TRBV20-1 to TRBJ1-2; D unclear. The length of the CDR3 is 12 residues. The germline V gene encodes CDR1 DFQATT and CDR2 SNEGSKA (reference sequence). CDR3 residues: CSGSDGRYGHTF. The CDR3 bases are TGCAGTGGATCGGACGGCCGCTATGGCCACACCTTC.

Only a few counts were recorded for this clonotype. The chain has TRBV7-2 and TRBJ2-2; D is unresolved. The CDR3 length is 8 residues. Germline CDR1 is SGHTA and CDR2 is FQGNSA. Here the CDR3 reads CHTGELFF. The CDR3 DNA follows: TGTCACACCGGGGAGCTGTTTTTT.

The table lists this clonotype with many counts. The rearrangement joins TRBV20-1 to TRBJ1-2, with D hard to call. Germline assignment: CDR1 DFQATT and CDR2 SNEGSKA (reference sequence). V lost 1 base, J lost 4 bases, and 7 bases lay in between. The CDR3 runs to 12 residues. CDR3 sequence reads: CSARAGSYGYTF. CDR3 nucleotides: TGCAGTGCTAGAGCTGGGTCCTATGGCTACACCTTC.

There are a few counts of this clonotype. This sequence joins TRBV12-3 or TRBV12-4 and TRBJ2-5, with a tentative D call TRBD1 (5 bases). V was shortened by 1 base and J by 4 bases, with 16 bases between the two germline ends. The CDR3 is 16 residues long. The CDR3 loop reads CASSLGGTTARETQYF. Here the CDR3 DNA reads TGTGCCAGCAGTTTAGGAGGAACGACAGCCCGAGAGACCCAGTACTTC.